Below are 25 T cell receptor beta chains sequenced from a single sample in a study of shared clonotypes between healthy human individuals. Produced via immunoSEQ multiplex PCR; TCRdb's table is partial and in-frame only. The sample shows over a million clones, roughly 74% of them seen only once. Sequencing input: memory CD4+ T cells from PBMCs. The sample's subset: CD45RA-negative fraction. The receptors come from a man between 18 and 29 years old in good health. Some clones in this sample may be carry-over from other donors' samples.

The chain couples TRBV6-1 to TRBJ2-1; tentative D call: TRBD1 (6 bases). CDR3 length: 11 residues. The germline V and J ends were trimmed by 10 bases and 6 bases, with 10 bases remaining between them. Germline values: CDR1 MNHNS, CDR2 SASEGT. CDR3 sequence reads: CATMTGNEQFF. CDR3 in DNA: TGTGCCACCATGACAGGCAATGAGCAGTTCTTC.

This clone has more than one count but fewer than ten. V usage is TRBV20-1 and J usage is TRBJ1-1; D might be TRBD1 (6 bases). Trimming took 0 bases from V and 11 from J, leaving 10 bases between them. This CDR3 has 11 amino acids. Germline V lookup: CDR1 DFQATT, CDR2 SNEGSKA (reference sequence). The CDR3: CSAREGGKAFF. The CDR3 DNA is TGCAGTGCTAGAGAAGGGGGAAAGGCTTTCTTT.

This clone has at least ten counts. In nucleotides, the CDR3 is TGTGCCAGCAGCCGAGGACTAGCGGGTTACAATGAGCAGTTCTTC. This translates into CASSRGLAGYNEQFF. The gene calls are TRBV7-3 and TRBJ2-1, with 11 bases lining up with TRBD2. Germline trimming cut 5 bases from V and 4 bases from J; bases unmatched to any gene: 4. The CDR3 sequence is 15 residues long. Germline V gene data show CDR1 as SGHTA and CDR2 as FQGTGA.

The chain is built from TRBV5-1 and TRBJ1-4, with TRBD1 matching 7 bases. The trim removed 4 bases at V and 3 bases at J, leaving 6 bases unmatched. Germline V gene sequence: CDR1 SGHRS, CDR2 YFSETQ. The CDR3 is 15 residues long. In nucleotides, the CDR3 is TGCGCCAGCAGCGGATCCGGGACAGCTAATGAAAAACTGTTTTTT. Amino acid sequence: CASSGSGTANEKLFF.

CDR3 protein: CASTPNPGAGQETQYF. The CDR3, as DNA: TGTGCCAGCACCCCAAACCCGGGCGCGGGCCAAGAGACCCAGTACTTC. The chain couples TRBV5-4 to TRBJ2-5; a weak D match, TRBD2 (5 bases). The CDR3 runs to 16 residues. The germline V and J ends were trimmed by 6 bases and 1 base, with 19 bases remaining between them. Germline V gene lookup returns CDR1 SGHNT and CDR2 YYREEE (reference sequence).

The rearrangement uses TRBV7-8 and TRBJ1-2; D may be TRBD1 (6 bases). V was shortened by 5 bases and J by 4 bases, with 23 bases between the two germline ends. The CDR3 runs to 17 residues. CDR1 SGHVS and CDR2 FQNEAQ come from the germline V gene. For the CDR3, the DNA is TGTGCCAGCAGCCCCACAGGGCCAGGGCGGGCAGGCTATGGCTACACCTTC. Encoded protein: CASSPTGPGRAGYGYTF.

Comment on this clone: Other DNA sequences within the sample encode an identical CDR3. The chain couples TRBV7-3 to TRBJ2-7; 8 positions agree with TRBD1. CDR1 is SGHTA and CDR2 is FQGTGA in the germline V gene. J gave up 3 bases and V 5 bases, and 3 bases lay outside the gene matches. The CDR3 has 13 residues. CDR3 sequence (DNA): TGTGCCAGCAGCCCTGGACAGGGCTACGAGCAGTACTTC. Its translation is CASSPGQGYEQYF.

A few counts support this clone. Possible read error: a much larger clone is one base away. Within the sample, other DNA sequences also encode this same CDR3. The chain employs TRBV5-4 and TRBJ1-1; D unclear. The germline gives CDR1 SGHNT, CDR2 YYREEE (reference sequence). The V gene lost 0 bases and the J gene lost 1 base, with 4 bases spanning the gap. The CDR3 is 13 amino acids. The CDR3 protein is CASSLGSNTEAFF. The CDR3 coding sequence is TGTGCCAGCAGCTTGGGCTCGAACACTGAAGCTTTCTTT.

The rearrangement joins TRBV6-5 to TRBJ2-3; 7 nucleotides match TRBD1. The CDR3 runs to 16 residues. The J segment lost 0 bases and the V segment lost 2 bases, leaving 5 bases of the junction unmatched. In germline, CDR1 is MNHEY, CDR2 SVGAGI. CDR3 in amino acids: CASSYRKGASTDTQYF. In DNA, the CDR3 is TGTGCCAGCAGTTACCGGAAGGGGGCAAGCACAGATACGCAGTATTTT.

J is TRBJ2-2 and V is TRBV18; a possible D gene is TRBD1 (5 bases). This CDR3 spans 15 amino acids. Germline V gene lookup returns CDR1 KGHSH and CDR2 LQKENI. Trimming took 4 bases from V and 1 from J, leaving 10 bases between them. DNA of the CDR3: TGTGCCAGCTCACAACGCACAGGGAACACCGGGGAGCTGTTTTTT. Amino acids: CASSQRTGNTGELFF.

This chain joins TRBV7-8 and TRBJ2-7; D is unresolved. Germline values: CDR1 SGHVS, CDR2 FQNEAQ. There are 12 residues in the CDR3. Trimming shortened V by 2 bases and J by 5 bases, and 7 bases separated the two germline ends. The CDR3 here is CASSLQFDEQYF. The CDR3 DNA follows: TGTGCCAGCAGCTTACAATTTGACGAGCAGTACTTC.

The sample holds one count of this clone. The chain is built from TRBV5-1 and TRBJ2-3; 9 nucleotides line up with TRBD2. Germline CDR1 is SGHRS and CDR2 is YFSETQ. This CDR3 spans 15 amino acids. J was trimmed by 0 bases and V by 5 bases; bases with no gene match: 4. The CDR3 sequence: CASRWSGGSTDTQYF. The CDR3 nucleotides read TGCGCCAGCAGATGGAGCGGGGGGAGCACAGATACGCAGTATTTT.

The DNA for the CDR3 is TGTGCCAGTAAAACCGGGACTAGCGGTGGAGATACGCAGTATTTT. This gives the protein CASKTGTSGGDTQYF. V usage is TRBV19 and J usage is TRBJ2-3, with 11 bases matching TRBD2. The CDR3 has 15 residues. The trim removed 7 bases at V and 5 bases at J, leaving 8 bases unmatched. Germline lookup yields CDR1 LNHDA and CDR2 SQIVND (reference sequence). The whole variable domain, remainder taken from reference TRBV19 and TRBJ2-3, is DGGITQSPKYLFRKEGQNVTLSCEQNLNHDAMYWYRQDPGQGLRLIYYSQIVNDFQKGDIAEGYSVSREKKESFPLTVTSAQKNPTAFYLCASKTGTSGGDTQYFGPGTRLTVL.

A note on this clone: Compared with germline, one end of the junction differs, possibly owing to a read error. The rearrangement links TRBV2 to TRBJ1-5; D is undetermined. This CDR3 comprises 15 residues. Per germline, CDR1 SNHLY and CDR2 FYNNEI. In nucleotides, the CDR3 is TGTGCCAGCAGTGAAGGGGGATTTAGCAATCAGTCCCAGCATTTT. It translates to CASSEGGFSNQSQHF.

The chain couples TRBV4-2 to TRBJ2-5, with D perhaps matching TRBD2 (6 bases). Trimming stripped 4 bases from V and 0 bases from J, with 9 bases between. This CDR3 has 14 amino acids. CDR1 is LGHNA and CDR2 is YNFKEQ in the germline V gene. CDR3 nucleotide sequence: TGTGCCAGCAGCCTCCGGACTAACCAAGAGACCCAGTACTTC. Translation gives CASSLRTNQETQYF.

In DNA form, the CDR3 reads TGCAGCGTTGAAGGGTTCAGGGATAGCACAGATACGCAGTATTTT. Amino acid sequence: CSVEGFRDSTDTQYF. This chain links TRBV29-1 with TRBJ2-3, with a possible D match to TRBD1 (5 bases). Germline CDR1 reads SQVTM; CDR2 reads ANQGSEA. This CDR3 is built from 15 residues. V was pared by 1 base and J by 0 bases, with 11 bases between.

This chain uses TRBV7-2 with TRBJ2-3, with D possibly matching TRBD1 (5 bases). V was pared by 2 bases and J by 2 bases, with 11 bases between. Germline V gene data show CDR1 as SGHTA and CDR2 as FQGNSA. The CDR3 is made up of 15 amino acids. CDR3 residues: CASSLSAGFTDTQYF. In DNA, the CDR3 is TGTGCCAGCAGCTTAAGCGCAGGGTTCACAGATACGCAGTATTTT. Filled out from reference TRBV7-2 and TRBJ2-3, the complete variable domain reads GAGVSQSPSNKVTEKGKDVELRCDPISGHTALYWYRQSLGQGLEFLIYFQGNSAPDKSGLPSDRFSAERTGGSVSTLTIQRTQQEDSAVYLCASSLSAGFTDTQYFGPGTRLTVL.

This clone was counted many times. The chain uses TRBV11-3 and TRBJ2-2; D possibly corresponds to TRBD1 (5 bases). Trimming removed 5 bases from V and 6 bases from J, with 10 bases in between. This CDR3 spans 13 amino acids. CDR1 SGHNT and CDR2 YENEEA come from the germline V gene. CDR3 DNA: TGTGCCAGCAGCCAGTGGGGCGCCGGGGAGCTGTTTTTT. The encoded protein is CASSQWGAGELFF.

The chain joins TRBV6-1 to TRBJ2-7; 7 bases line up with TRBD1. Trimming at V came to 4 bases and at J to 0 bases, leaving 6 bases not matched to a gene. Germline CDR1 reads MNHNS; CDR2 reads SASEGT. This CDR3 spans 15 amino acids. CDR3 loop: CASSGDSTRSYEQYF. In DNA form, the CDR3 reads TGTGCCAGCAGTGGGGACAGCACCCGCTCCTACGAGCAGTACTTC.

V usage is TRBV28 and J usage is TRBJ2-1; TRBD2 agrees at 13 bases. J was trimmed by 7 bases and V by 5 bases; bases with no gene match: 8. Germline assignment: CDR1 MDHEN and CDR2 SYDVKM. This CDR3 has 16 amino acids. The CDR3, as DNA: TGTGCCAGCAGTCCGCTGGGACTAGCGGGACTGAATGAGCAGTTCTTC. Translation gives CASSPLGLAGLNEQFF.

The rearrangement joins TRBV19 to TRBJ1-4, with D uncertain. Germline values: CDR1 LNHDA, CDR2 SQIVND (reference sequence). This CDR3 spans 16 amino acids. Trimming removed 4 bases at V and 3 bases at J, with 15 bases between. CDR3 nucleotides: TGTGCCAGTAGTAGTTACCCAAAGGCTCCTAATGAAAAACTGTTTTTT. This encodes CASSSYPKAPNEKLFF.

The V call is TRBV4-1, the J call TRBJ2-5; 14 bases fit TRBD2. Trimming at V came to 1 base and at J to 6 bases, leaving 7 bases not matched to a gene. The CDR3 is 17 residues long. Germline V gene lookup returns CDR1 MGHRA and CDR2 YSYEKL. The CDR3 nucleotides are TGCGCCAGCAGCCAAGCCCAGGGGACTAGCGGGAGCCAGACCCAGTACTTC. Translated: CASSQAQGTSGSQTQYF.

CDR3 sequence: CSGGLAAIVGNEQFF. For the CDR3, the DNA is TGCAGCGGCGGACTAGCGGCAATTGTAGGCAATGAGCAGTTCTTC. The V and J genes are TRBV29-1 and TRBJ2-1; the match to TRBD2 covers 10 bases. In germline, CDR1 is SQVTM, CDR2 ANQGSEA. The J segment lost 6 bases and the V segment lost 7 bases, leaving 12 bases of the junction unmatched. The CDR3 extends over 15 amino acids.

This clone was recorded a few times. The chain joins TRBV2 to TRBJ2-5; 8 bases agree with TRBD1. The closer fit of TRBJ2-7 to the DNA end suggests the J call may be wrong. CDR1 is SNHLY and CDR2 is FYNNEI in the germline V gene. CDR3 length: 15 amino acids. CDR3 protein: CASSVRDRQTYEQYF. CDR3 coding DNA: TGTGCCAGCAGCGTTAGGGACAGGCAAACCTACGAGCAGTACTTC.

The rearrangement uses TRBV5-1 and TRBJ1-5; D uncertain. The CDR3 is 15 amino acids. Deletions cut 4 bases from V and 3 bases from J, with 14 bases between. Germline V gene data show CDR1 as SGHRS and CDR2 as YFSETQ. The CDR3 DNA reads TGCGCCAGCAGCAGCGACGGTATTACCAATCAGCCCCAGCATTTT. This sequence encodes CASSSDGITNQPQHF.